Listed below are T cell receptor beta chains from one sample, sequenced in a study of T cells expressing NK-cell markers. Using the 5' RACE reads, TCRdb records one entry per CDR3 protein without DNA. The table for this sample gives 200,000 to 300,000 distinct CDR3 sequences. What was sequenced was blood T cells: a sorted CD56 or NKG2C T cell subset, CD4+ or CD8+ T cells, or bulk PBMC T cells (not recorded which). The receptors derive from a woman between 18 and 75 years old in good health. Both conserved end residues are part of each CDR3.

TRBJ2-3	16	TRBV7-2	CASSIRLAGGTDTQYF
TRBJ1-6	15	TRBV5-4	CASSPNTGGASPLHF
TRBJ2-1	13	TRBV29-1	CSVEVAPYNEQFF
TRBJ2-5	13	TRBV7-3	CASSRGSQETQYF
TRBJ2-1	14	TRBV2	CARPNGTGVHEQFF
TRBJ2-5	13	TRBV29-1	CSDLQGPQETQYF
TRBJ2-3	15	TRBV6-1	CASGGQGLITDTQYF
TRBJ2-6	19	TRBV12-3/TRBV12-4	CASSLVLGTINPGANVLTF
TRBJ1-4	14	TRBV18	CASSHWEGAEKLFF
TRBJ1-2	14	TRBV12-3/TRBV12-4	CASSPSGGNYGYTF
TRBJ1-6	13	TRBV12-3/TRBV12-4	CASSLTGESPLHF
TRBJ2-7	12	TRBV5-6	CASSLAVERQYF
TRBJ2-6	16	TRBV5-5	CASSLAGGTGANVLTF
TRBJ2-3	12	TRBV4-1	CASSQLPDTQYF
TRBJ2-1	14	TRBV15	CATSQGMGMSEQFF
TRBJ2-3	16	TRBV7-3	CASSLGTSETTDTQYF
TRBJ2-3	15	TRBV28	CASSRTERGTDTQYF
TRBJ1-1	12	TRBV30	CAWNPSDTEAFF
TRBJ1-6	15	TRBV20-1	CSAQWGTAGSSPLHF
TRBJ1-1	16	TRBV3-1	CASSQDLGGTNTEAFF
TRBJ2-1	12	TRBV24-1	CAVRGRGNEQFF
TRBJ2-1	15	TRBV4-1	CASSRATSSYNEQFF
TRBJ1-4	13	TRBV20-1	CSARGQSNEKLFF
TRBJ2-1	11	TRBV20-1	CSVSGINEQFF
TRBJ2-5	14	TRBV12-3/TRBV12-4	CASSYHRVQETQYF
TRBJ1-1	13	TRBV5-1	CASSLKVNAEAFF
TRBJ1-2	13	TRBV3-1	CASSQRQGDGYTF
TRBJ2-3	14	TRBV19	CASKTGYSTDTQYF
TRBJ1-2	15	TRBV20-1	CSARTPLPGFVGYTF
TRBJ2-5	18	TRBV9	CASSVGWASGVIQETQYF
TRBJ1-5	13	TRBV20-1	CSAFPDSNQPQHF
TRBJ2-3	18	TRBV6-4	CASSDSSLGLAGKDTQYF
TRBJ1-5	14	TRBV2	CASSVGGLNQPQHF
TRBJ2-2	17	TRBV6-1	CASTIVQGILNTGELFF
TRBJ2-7	15	TRBV15	CATSGVAGGIYEQYF
TRBJ2-7	14	TRBV5-5	CASSLQGQTYEQYF
TRBJ2-5	13	TRBV28	CASGSGTQETQYF
TRBJ1-5	13	TRBV7-2	CASSLGESQPQHF
TRBJ1-3	17	TRBV20-1	CSARRDRGNKAGNTIYF
TRBJ1-1	13	TRBV12-3/TRBV12-4	CASNRDLSTEAFF
TRBJ2-6	17	TRBV12-3/TRBV12-4	CASSLITGGAGANVLTF
TRBJ2-1	15	TRBV7-3	CASSERGQAYNEQFF
TRBJ2-3	14	TRBV5-1	CASRIRPTTDTQYF
TRBJ2-3	13	TRBV20-1	CSAQTGRTDTQYF
TRBJ2-1	18	TRBV6-5	CASSYRSSGRSSYNEQFF
TRBJ2-7	15	TRBV6-1	CASSEWDTLPYEQYF
TRBJ2-3	16	TRBV6-1	CASSPPGRGVSDTQYF
TRBJ2-7	14	TRBV28	CASTTAGGFYEQYF
TRBJ2-5	16	TRBV12-3/TRBV12-4	CASSAQAGVGQETQYF
TRBJ2-6	13	TRBV29-1	CSVAGPGANVLTF
TRBJ2-5	12	TRBV20-1	CSARTGQETQYF
TRBJ1-1	14	TRBV15	CATSNGGSFGEAFF
TRBJ2-3	17	TRBV29-1	CSVVPSGGRQGTDTQYF
TRBJ2-5	12	TRBV5-1	CASSFRQETQYF
TRBJ2-4	15	TRBV28	CASTRAGTKQNIQYF
TRBJ2-3	15	TRBV7-3	CASSFRRGGQDTQYF
TRBJ1-4	14	TRBV25-1	CASRTRGSNEKLFF
TRBJ2-2	15	TRBV10-1	CASSDFSALSGELFF
TRBJ1-6	14	TRBV28	CASSLGTGYSPLHF
TRBJ2-1	17	TRBV14	CASSQDFGTPRVNEQFF